This passage covers 17 T cell receptor beta chains from one sample sequenced in a study of blood T cell repertoires in COVID-19 (dated by TCRdb to 2018 to 2021). Library prep was done by the immunoSEQ multiplex PCR assay. This immuneACCESS table, as held by TCRdb, lists in-frame sequences with V and J called but not all clones. Of the missing ones, under half trace to an unresolved V gene in checked studies; the others have no known cause. Across this sample there are about 230,000 clones, with approximately 87% seen only once. 2% to 3% of the sample goes to the ten largest clones. Sample: peripheral blood. Receptors originate from a woman between 65 and 79 years old with active or convalescent COVID-19.

The CDR3 coding sequence is TGCGCCAGCAGCCAAGATGGAACAGGTGGCCATGAGCAGTACTTC. This codes for CASSQDGTGGHEQYF. The rearrangement links TRBV4-1 to TRBJ2-7, with a weak D call TRBD1 (5 bases). The V end lost 0 bases, the J end lost 7 bases, and 16 bases lay between the germline ends. The length of the CDR3 is 15 residues. Germline CDR1 reads MGHRA; CDR2 reads YSYEKL.

The J gene is TRBJ2-3, the V gene TRBV19; 7 bases agree with TRBD2. There are 15 residues in the CDR3. The V gene's germline CDR1 is LNHDA and CDR2 SQIVND (reference sequence). V dropped 0 bases and J dropped 3; count of bases not matched to a gene: 3. The CDR3 protein is CASSIDREETDTQYF. As DNA, the CDR3 is TGTGCCAGTAGTATAGACCGGGAGGAGACAGATACGCAGTATTTT.

V gene TRBV2 combines with J gene TRBJ2-7; 8 positions agree with TRBD1. Germline trimming cut 6 bases from V and 13 bases from J; bases unmatched to any gene: 8. There are 11 residues in the CDR3. CDR1 and CDR2 (germline): SNHLY, FYNNEI. As DNA, the CDR3 is TGTGCCAGCAGCTCAGGGGGCGATAGATACTTC. Protein sequence: CASSSGGDRYF.

This clone occurred a few times. The genes are TRBV3-1 (or the pseudogene TRBV3-2) and TRBJ1-3; 7 positions agree with TRBD1. From germline, CDR1 is LGHDT and CDR2 YNNKEL (reference sequence). J lost 4 bases, V lost 1 base, and 1 base had no gene match. The CDR3 is 14 amino acids. The CDR3 reads CASSQGRGGNTIYF. CDR3 bases: TGTGCCAGCAGCCAAGGCAGGGGGGGAAACACCATATATTTT.

The chain couples TRBV6-5 to TRBJ1-3; no reliable D call. Trimming cost V 8 bases and J 3 bases, with 14 bases left between them. The length of the CDR3 is 14 residues. The V gene's germline CDR1 is MNHEY and CDR2 SVGAGI. CDR3 nucleotide sequence: TGTGCCAGCCAACGGACCCGGGGTGGAAACACCATATATTTT. It translates to CASQRTRGGNTIYF.

This clone has a handful of counts. The chain combines TRBV4-1 with TRBJ2-1, with a tentative D call TRBD2 (5 bases). CDR3 size: 18 residues. The germline CDR1 and CDR2 sequences are MGHRA and YSYEKL. V was trimmed by 2 bases and J by 4 bases, leaving 21 bases between them. CDR3 in amino acids: CASSQSTSGAPPYNEQFF. The CDR3 region has the DNA TGCGCCAGCAGCCAATCGACAAGCGGAGCACCGCCATACAATGAGCAGTTCTTC.

The chain employs TRBV5-4 and TRBJ2-7, with 11 bases identical to TRBD2. The CDR3 loop spans 18 amino acids. Unmatched junction bases numbered 10, after V lost 0 bases and J lost 2 bases. Germline-derived CDR1 and CDR2 are SGHNT and YYREEE (reference sequence). The CDR3 reads CASSLGFSGRADAYEQYF. CDR3 DNA: TGTGCCAGCAGCTTGGGGTTTAGCGGGAGGGCCGACGCCTACGAGCAGTACTTC.

The V and J genes are TRBV12-3 or TRBV12-4 and TRBJ1-5, with D tentatively TRBD1 (6 bases). The CDR3 is made up of 13 amino acids. V dropped 6 bases and J dropped 3 bases, with 9 bases sitting between them. The CDR3 DNA follows: TGTGCCAGCAGGGGGGACAACAATCAGCCCCAGCATTTT. It encodes CASRGDNNQPQHF.

The chain has TRBV29-1 and TRBJ1-3; 9 nucleotides agree with TRBD1. Trimming at V came to 4 bases and at J to 2 bases, leaving 0 bases not matched to a gene. CDR3 length: 13 amino acids. Germline CDR1 is SQVTM and CDR2 is ANQGSEA. The CDR3 DNA reads TGCAGCGTTGGGACAGGGGCTGGAAACACCATATATTTT. Its translation is CSVGTGAGNTIYF.

V gene TRBV7-3 combines with J gene TRBJ1-1; D remains unclear. Per the germline V gene, CDR1 is SGHTA and CDR2 is FQGTGA. This CDR3 spans 13 amino acids. Trimming stripped 5 bases from V and 3 bases from J, with 10 bases between. The CDR3 DNA follows: TGTGCCAGCAGCGTGGGCGAAGACACTGAAGCTTTCTTT. It is translated as CASSVGEDTEAFF. Full variable domain (outside the CDR3, taken from reference TRBV7-3 and TRBJ1-1): GAGVSQTPSNKVTEKGKYVELRCDPISGHTALYWYRQSLGQGPEFLIYFQGTGAADDSGLPNDRFFAVRPEGSVSTLKIQRTERGDSAVYLCASSVGEDTEAFFGQGTRLTVV.

The chain uses TRBV5-1 and TRBJ1-1; 7 positions match TRBD1. This CDR3 has 13 amino acids. Germline CDR1 SGHRS, CDR2 YFSETQ. After removal of 5 bases from V and 7 bases from J, the junction contained 8 bases not matched to a gene. The CDR3 coding sequence is TGCGCCAGCAGTACTCGACGGGACAGTGAAGCTTTCTTT. It yields the protein CASSTRRDSEAFF.

A few counts support this clone. The genes are TRBV7-3 and TRBJ2-2; TRBD2 is a possible D gene (5 bases). V shed 2 bases and J shed 8 bases, with 18 bases lying between them. The CDR3 is 16 residues long. The germline V gene has CDR1 SGHTA and CDR2 FQGTGA. As DNA, the CDR3 is TGTGCCAGCAGCTTATCCCCTCATCTAGTAGCGGGGGAGCTGTTTTTT. This sequence encodes CASSLSPHLVAGELFF.

This chain connects TRBV3-1 (or the pseudogene TRBV3-2) to TRBJ2-7; D not certain. Germline loops: CDR1 LGHDT, CDR2 YNNKEL (reference sequence). The V gene lost 0 bases and the J gene lost 0 bases, with 18 bases spanning the gap. This CDR3 has 18 amino acids. The DNA of the CDR3 is TGTGCCAGCAGCCAAGATCCCCCCCTCGCGTTTAGCTCCTACGAGCAGTACTTC. Its protein product is CASSQDPPLAFSSYEQYF.

The V gene is TRBV11-3, the J gene TRBJ2-2, with 12 bases aligning to TRBD2. Losses at the gene ends were 6 bases for V and 0 bases for J; bases not matched to a gene: 2. Germline CDR1 SGHNT, CDR2 YENEEA. The CDR3 length is 16 residues. The CDR3 sequence: CASSWTSGTNTGELFF. The CDR3, as DNA: TGTGCCAGCAGTTGGACTAGCGGGACGAACACCGGGGAGCTGTTTTTT.

The rearrangement joins TRBV10-3 to TRBJ1-5, with 7 bases matching TRBD1. Germline V gene data show CDR1 as ENHRY and CDR2 as SYGVKD. The CDR3 runs 13 residues. J was trimmed by 0 bases and V by 8 bases; bases with no gene match: 1. The CDR3, as DNA: TGTGCCATCGGACAGGTTAGCAATCAGCCCCAGCATTTT. Translation gives CAIGQVSNQPQHF.

The CDR3 sequence is CASIPEREPGELFF. DNA for the CDR3: TGTGCCAGCATCCCAGAGAGGGAGCCCGGGGAGCTGTTTTTT. The chain employs TRBV7-9 and TRBJ2-2; D possibly corresponds to TRBD2 (5 bases). V lost 7 bases to trimming and J lost 6 bases, with 15 bases between them. This CDR3 is 14 amino acids long. Per the germline V gene, CDR1 is SEHNR and CDR2 is FQNEAQ (reference sequence).

V is TRBV5-1 and J is TRBJ2-3, with 13 bases fitting TRBD2. Germline V gene lookup returns CDR1 SGHRS and CDR2 YFSETQ. V trimming: 1 base; J trimming: 3 bases; junction bases outside the gene matches: 2. This CDR3 is built from 16 residues. For the CDR3, the DNA is TGCGCCAGCAGCTTGACTAGCGGGAGGGGGACAGATACGCAGTATTTT. Translating it yields CASSLTSGRGTDTQYF.